This T cell receptor beta chain derives from a study of blood T cell repertoires in COVID-19 (TCRdb year 2020). Study-level background: Collaborator samples came from the United States, Italy and Spain and covered acute and convalescent phases of COVID-19. The samples were drawn from the first 160 participants of the ongoing ImmuneRACE study and from 1,254 subjects provided by 6 global collaborators. The dataset comprised deeply sampled blood TCRbeta repertoires from subjects exposed to, actively infected with, or recovered from COVID-19. The material from the prospective study consisted of cDNA or gDNA derived from T cells, B-cell-depleted T cells, or PBMCs. Where HLA class I and class II types were available, the types were taken from metadata supplied by the sample provider, not from assay-based typing. The repertoires were released in a freely available public database intended as a resource for research on the immune response to SARS-CoV-2. The sample metadata nearly always contained a de-identified subject ID, COVID-19 status, age in years and sex. Study-wide findings and limitations: The quantity of clinical and demographic metadata differed by source and by participant and was supplied without curation.

TCRbeta CDR3 regions were amplified from genomic DNA by means of the immunoSEQ Assay, a bias-controlled multiplex PCR. Concerning the study's data processing: The number of nucleated cells in each sample was estimated from the amplification of reference gene primers within the assay. Sequence reads were collapsed and filtered to measure the absolute abundance of every unique TCRbeta CDR3 rearrangement. Productive Simpson clonality was computed per sample as the square root of Simpson's diversity index over productive rearrangements. TCRdb stores this immuneACCESS table with in-frame sequences only. Part of the clones is absent; in the studies checked, under half of the shortfall reflects unresolved V genes, and no reason is known for the rest. D and trimming come from the DNA, and the V and J calls and clone size come from that table. The sample records under 75,000 clones, 80% to 90% of which are singletons. Roughly 2% of the sample is in the top ten clones.

The collaborating institutions used their own protocols to collect whole blood in K2EDTA tubes. For TCRbeta analysis, collaborators shipped samples as frozen whole blood, isolated PBMCs, or DNA extracted from either of those sample types. This clone was seen a few times. The antigen this receptor binds is unknown. No base quality information exists; no much larger clone differs at one position. The CDR3 measures 14 amino acids from cysteine to phenylalanine. This entry keeps only the CDR3 DNA: 42 bases, framed from base 1. CDR1 and CDR2 are read off the germline V gene as SNHLY and FYNNEI. Ends trimmed: V by 5 bases, J by 7 bases; bases unmatched to a gene: 8.

The chain was built from TRBV2 and TRBJ1-1; 9 nucleotides in the junction match TRBD1. The clonotype was recovered from a man under 40 with acute or convalescent COVID-19. The sequenced sample consisted of peripheral blood. The DNA reads as follows: TGTGCCAGCAGTCCCACAGGGGGCTTTGGTGAAGCTTTCTTT. This sequence encodes CASSPTGGFGEAFF.